Listed below are T cell receptor beta chains from one sample, sequenced in a study of lymphopenia after photon versus proton radiotherapy. Some clones are missing from TCRdb's copy, which holds only in-frame ones; the method was immunoSEQ multiplex PCR. The sample has about 50,000 clones, over 70% seen once. Material: peripheral blood, obtained from a patient treated with photon-based radiotherapy. Every receptor here comes from a man aged 50 to 60 with gastric cancer. Both conserved end residues are part of each CDR3. D genes are given only for firm matches. Not every row has a clone size; where given, it reads once, few, many or a size class.

cdr3_length,clone_size,v_call,j_call,d_call,cdr3_aa,cdr3_nt
13,few,TRBV19,TRBJ2-7,-,CASRYPGANEQYF,TGTGCCAGTAGATACCCCGGGGCGAACGAGCAGTACTTC
14,-,TRBV7-9,TRBJ2-4,TRBD1,CASSLIGQGNIQYF,TGTGCCAGCAGCCTCATAGGACAGGGAAACATTCAGTACTTC
13,-,TRBV2,TRBJ1-5,-,CASMDSINQPQHF,TGTGCCAGCATGGACAGCATAAATCAGCCCCAGCATTTT
16,-,TRBV19,TRBJ2-2,-,CASRGPRTGYTGELFF,TGTGCCAGTAGGGGTCCCCGGACGGGATACACCGGGGAGCTGTTTTTT
14,-,TRBV27,TRBJ2-1,-,CASTPTQKIGEQFF,TGTGCCAGCACACCCACCCAGAAGATCGGGGAGCAGTTCTTC
14,-,TRBV6-5,TRBJ1-5,-,CASSQDTYNQPQHF,TGTGCCAGCAGCCAAGACACCTACAATCAGCCCCAGCATTTT
14,-,TRBV7-9,TRBJ2-1,-,CASSPTSSYNEQFF,TGTGCCAGCAGCCCGACTAGCTCCTACAATGAGCAGTTCTTC
13,-,TRBV19,TRBJ2-3,-,CASSLGRIDTQYF,TGTGCCAGTAGCTTGGGACGGATAGATACGCAGTATTTT
14,-,TRBV11-2,TRBJ2-5,-,CASSSRLIQETQYF,TGTGCCAGCAGCTCGCGACTGATACAAGAGACCCAGTACTTC
15,few,TRBV6-5,TRBJ2-7,TRBD2,CASSLGLAGAYEQYF,TGTGCCAGCAGTTTGGGACTAGCGGGAGCATACGAGCAGTACTTC
13,-,TRBV10-1,TRBJ2-5,TRBD1,CASSSQGARTQYF,TGCGCCAGCAGTTCGCAGGGGGCGCGAACCCAGTACTTC
15,-,TRBV6-1,TRBJ1-5,-,CASSPSWVGDQPQHF,TGTGCCAGCAGTCCCTCGTGGGTAGGAGATCAGCCCCAGCATTTT
12,-,TRBV27,TRBJ2-2,-,CASSFLSGELFF,TGTGCCAGCAGTTTCTTAAGCGGGGAGCTGTTTTTT
16,-,TRBV6-5,TRBJ2-7,-,CASSYSWRQRSYEQYF,TGTGCCAGCAGTTACTCTTGGAGACAAAGGTCCTACGAGCAGTACTTC
13,few,TRBV7-2,TRBJ1-3,-,CASSPTTGNTIYF,TGTGCCAGCAGCCCAACCACTGGAAACACCATATATTTT
13,-,TRBV7-2,TRBJ2-1,-,CASTRGSYNEQFF,TGTGCCAGCACCCGGGGCAGTTACAATGAGCAGTTCTTC
14,-,TRBV7-9,TRBJ2-7,-,CASSPLDGLYEQYF,TGTGCCAGCAGCCCCTTAGACGGGCTCTACGAGCAGTACTTC
12,once,TRBV6-5,TRBJ1-1,-,CASSRVNTEAFF,TGTGCCAGCAGCAGGGTGAACACTGAAGCTTTCTTT
15,-,TRBV7-2,TRBJ2-7,TRBD1,CASSYEAGGSYEQYF,TGTGCCAGCAGTTACGAAGCAGGGGGTTCCTACGAGCAGTACTTC
12,few,TRBV5-1,TRBJ2-3,-,CASSLFTDTQYF,TGCGCCAGCAGCTTGTTCACAGATACGCAGTATTTT
14,-,TRBV4-3,TRBJ1-5,TRBD1,CASSQTGDNQPQHF,TGCGCCAGCAGCCAAACAGGGGACAATCAGCCCCAGCATTTT
15,once,TRBV19,TRBJ2-2,TRBD1,CASTGTGANTGELFF,TGTGCCAGTACCGGGACAGGCGCGAACACCGGGGAGCTGTTTTTT
15,-,TRBV7-6,TRBJ2-5,-,CASSLDVGTQETQYF,TGTGCCAGCAGCCTAGACGTAGGAACCCAAGAGACCCAGTACTTC
17,-,TRBV11-3,TRBJ2-1,-,CASSLGVAGTSYNEQFF,TGTGCCAGCAGCTTAGGGGTCGCGGGGACCTCCTACAATGAGCAGTTCTTC
15,-,TRBV6-5,TRBJ1-2,-,CASSDLGTAPRGYTF,TGTGCCAGCTCTGACCTAGGGACTGCCCCTCGGGGCTACACCTTC
14,few,TRBV19,TRBJ2-7,-,CASSMRVSSYEQYF,TGTGCCAGTAGTATGAGGGTCAGCTCCTACGAGCAGTACTTC
15,-,TRBV2,TRBJ2-5,TRBD2,CATRGLAGGGETQYF,TGTGCCACCAGAGGACTAGCGGGAGGCGGAGAGACCCAGTACTTC
16,-,TRBV5-4,TRBJ2-7,TRBD2,CASTPGGGLAGAEQYF,TGTGCCAGCACTCCTGGGGGGGGACTAGCGGGAGCCGAGCAGTACTTC
15,few,TRBV5-1,TRBJ1-1,TRBD1,CASSPRSQGASEAFF,TGCGCCAGCAGCCCCCGGTCGCAGGGGGCCTCTGAAGCTTTCTTT
13,-,TRBV7-3,TRBJ2-2,-,CASRPQTTGELFF,TGTGCCAGCAGACCCCAGACCACCGGGGAGCTGTTTTTT
12,many,TRBV12-5,TRBJ1-1,-,CASGTTNFEAFF,TGTGCTAGTGGTACCACGAATTTCGAAGCTTTCTTT
14,few,TRBV7-2,TRBJ2-1,TRBD2,CASSLTSGYNEQFF,TGTGCCAGCAGTTTGACTAGCGGTTACAATGAGCAGTTCTTC
14,-,TRBV4-1,TRBJ2-1,-,CASSQDPNRNEQFF,TGCGCCAGCAGCCAAGATCCGAACCGCAATGAGCAGTTCTTC
13,-,TRBV19,TRBJ1-2,-,CASSREEMNGYTF,TGTGCCAGTAGTAGGGAAGAGATGAATGGCTACACCTTC
15,-,TRBV5-6,TRBJ1-2,-,CASSLKGGSLMGYTF,TGTGCCAGCAGCTTGAAAGGGGGGAGCCTAATGGGCTACACCTTC
15,-,TRBV5-8,TRBJ1-4,-,CASSPRGGENEKLFF,TGTGCCAGCAGCCCCAGGGGCGGCGAGAATGAAAAACTGTTTTTT
12,-,TRBV2,TRBJ2-7,-,CASRRVGYEQYF,TGTGCCAGCAGAAGGGTGGGCTACGAGCAGTACTTC
15,-,TRBV5-4,TRBJ2-2,TRBD2,CASSADPGGTGELFF,TGTGCCAGCAGCGCTGATCCGGGGGGCACCGGGGAGCTGTTTTTT
13,few,TRBV9,TRBJ2-2,-,CASSVGGARELFF,TGTGCCAGCAGCGTAGGGGGGGCCCGGGAGCTGTTTTTT
14,-,TRBV19,TRBJ1-4,-,CASTPGGSNEKLFF,TGTGCCAGTACCCCCGGGGGCTCTAATGAAAAACTGTTTTTT
15,-,TRBV19,TRBJ1-4,-,CASSSTGKPNEKLFF,TGTGCCAGTAGTAGTACAGGGAAGCCTAATGAAAAACTGTTTTTT
15,-,TRBV6-6,TRBJ1-5,TRBD1,CASSSPGQGNQPQHF,TGTGCCAGCAGTAGTCCCGGACAGGGCAATCAGCCCCAGCATTTT
18,-,TRBV5-1,TRBJ2-1,TRBD2,CASSKRGLAGDFYNEQFF,TGCGCCAGCAGCAAAAGGGGACTAGCGGGAGACTTTTACAATGAGCAGTTCTTC
13,-,TRBV6-5,TRBJ1-2,-,CASSYEGGYGYTF,TGTGCCAGCAGTTACGAGGGGGGCTATGGCTACACCTTC
17,-,TRBV19,TRBJ2-2,TRBD2,CASLGTSGRAGTGELFF,TGTGCCAGTCTCGGGACTAGCGGGAGGGCCGGCACCGGGGAGCTGTTTTTT
15,-,TRBV30,TRBJ1-6,-,CAWSPRTAATSPLHF,TGTGCCTGGAGTCCCCGGACCGCCGCTACCTCGCCCCTCCACTTT
19,-,TRBV4-1,TRBJ2-1,TRBD2,CASSQVGTSGRAWYNEQFF,TGCGCCAGCAGCCAAGTAGGGACTAGCGGGAGGGCTTGGTACAATGAGCAGTTCTTC
17,-,TRBV7-2,TRBJ1-3,TRBD1,CASSLASQGASGNTIYF,TGTGCCAGCAGCTTAGCTTCACAGGGGGCAAGTGGAAACACCATATATTTT
18,-,TRBV9,TRBJ2-1,TRBD2,CASSVAPGLAGAWNEQFF,TGTGCCAGCAGCGTAGCTCCAGGACTAGCGGGAGCCTGGAATGAGCAGTTCTTC
16,-,TRBV5-1,TRBJ2-1,-,CASSLAGRSSYNEQFF,TGCGCCAGCAGCTTGGCCGGCCGTAGCTCCTACAATGAGCAGTTCTTC